What follows is one TCR beta chain and its context. Its antigen has not been determined. Base qualities were left out, and no much larger clone turns up one base away. The source of the sample is a study of blood T cell repertoires in COVID-19 (dated by TCRdb to the early 2020s). For the study in its entirety: Samples from collaborators originated in the United States, Italy and Spain and spanned both the acute and convalescent phases of COVID-19. The prospective study material was composed of cDNA or gDNA derived from T cells, B-cell-depleted T cells, or PBMCs. The dataset comprised deeply sampled blood TCRbeta repertoires from subjects exposed to, actively infected with, or recovered from COVID-19. The repertoires were released in a freely available public database intended as a resource for research on the immune response to SARS-CoV-2. The samples were drawn from two sources: the first 160 participants of the ongoing ImmuneRACE study, and fewer than 1,500 subjects contributed by 6 global collaborators. The sample metadata nearly always contained a de-identified subject ID, COVID-19 status, age in years and sex. HLA class I and class II types, where available, came from metadata supplied by the sample provider rather than from assay-based typing. What the study reported, not specific to this receptor: How much clinical and demographic metadata was included differed by source and by participant, and the metadata was provided uncurated.

TCRbeta CDR3 regions were amplified from genomic DNA by means of the immunoSEQ Assay, a bias-controlled multiplex PCR. From the authors' description of their analysis: Nucleated cell counts per sample were estimated from amplification of reference gene primers within the assay. To quantify the absolute abundance of each unique TCRbeta CDR3 rearrangement, sequence reads were collapsed and filtered. Productive Simpson clonality was computed per sample as the square root of Simpson's diversity index over productive rearrangements. The table comes from immuneACCESS by way of TCRdb, which keeps in-frame sequences with V and J called. Part of the clones is missing from these tables; in studies checked, under half for an unresolved V gene and the rest for unknown reasons. That table supplies the V and J calls and clone size; D and trimming were determined from the DNA. This sample is represented by just over 650,000 clones; more than 80% of them were singletons. Roughly 0.25% of the sample rests with the top ten.

Whole blood was collected in K2EDTA tubes by collaborating institutions according to the institutions' own protocols. For TCRbeta analysis, collaborator samples were shipped as frozen whole blood, as isolated PBMCs, or as DNA extracted from either sample type. Via the germline V gene, CDR1 is SQVTM and CDR2 ANQGSEA. Trimming costs V 0 bases and J 2 bases, and their ends lie 13 bases apart. The CDR3, from cysteine to phenylalanine, totals 15 residues. The kept DNA is CDR3 alone, 45 bases in frame from the first base. The sample taken for sequencing was peripheral blood. The rearrangement joined TRBV29-1 to TRBJ1-2, with the D gene too uncertain to name. The sequence was obtained from a woman under 30 with acute or convalescent COVID-19. The DNA sequence is TGCAGCGTTGAAGATCGGGATGCGGGGAACTATGGCTACACCTTC. Its amino acids are CSVEDRDAGNYGYTF.